The 25 T cell receptor beta chains presented below share a single source sample, sequenced in a study of Graves' ophthalmopathy and Graves' hyperthyroidism. Amplification from RNA transcripts yielded the TCR beta CDR3 regions. Second-round multiplex PCR followed a first-round RT-PCR using HTBI primers. One entry per CDR3 protein results from TCRdb running MiXCR on the multiplex PCR reads. In the table there are 350,000 to 450,000 distinct CDR3 sequences, under 25% of which are singletons. Sequenced sample: peripheral blood. All receptors come from a woman aged 18-29 years with stable Graves' hyperthyroidism.

The sample holds many counts of this clonotype. This may arise from a read error, as a much more abundant clone is one base away. The chain uses TRBV15 and TRBJ2-7; unclear D gene. Per germline, CDR1 LNHNV and CDR2 YYDKDF (reference sequence). The CDR3 has 13 amino acids. In DNA form, the CDR3 reads TGTGCCACCAGCGAAGGGTCATACTACGAGCAGCACTTC. This encodes CATSEGSYYEQHF.

V gene TRBV12-3 or TRBV12-4 combines with J gene TRBJ1-2; D call uncertain. Trimming shortened V by 4 bases and J by 6 bases, and 12 bases separated the two germline ends. This CDR3 spans 13 amino acids. The CDR3: CASSSGRTNGYTF. The DNA of the CDR3 is TGTGCCAGCAGTTCGGGCAGGACGAATGGCTACACCTTC.

CDR3 DNA sequence: TGTGCCATCAGTGACCTGACTAGCGGGAGTTACGAGCAGTACTTC. Encoded protein: CAISDLTSGSYEQYF. The chain is built from TRBV10-3 and TRBJ2-7; TRBD2 matches at 12 bases. CDR3 size: 15 residues. V shed 3 bases, J shed 4 bases, and the junction held 4 bases outside the gene matches. Germline V CDR1 and CDR2: ENHRY, SYGVKD.

About this clonotype: A much larger clone sits a single nucleotide away, making a read error possible. The rearrangement uses TRBV7-2 and TRBJ1-2, with D perhaps TRBD1 (6 bases). CDR3 length: 15 amino acids. Germline loops: CDR1 SGHTA, CDR2 FQGNSA. The CDR3: CASSLSYGGHYSYTF. Written as DNA, the CDR3 is TGTGCCAGCAGCTTATCTTACGGGGGCCACTATAGCTACACCTTC.

This clonotype was counted at least ten times. The chain has TRBV6-2 or TRBV6-3 and TRBJ2-5, with D perhaps assigned TRBD1 or TRBD2 (5 bases each). Germline V lookup: CDR1 MNHEY, CDR2 SVGEGT. This CDR3 comprises 16 residues. Trimming stripped 3 bases from V and 0 bases from J, with 14 bases between. The DNA of the CDR3 is TGTGCCAGCAGTTATTCGACCGGGACCCACCAAGAGACCCAGTACTTC. This gives the protein CASSYSTGTHQETQYF.

This clonotype showed up many times. The chain links TRBV7-9 to TRBJ1-3; TRBD1 matches at 7 bases. Germline values: CDR1 SEHNR, CDR2 FQNEAQ (reference sequence). The CDR3 sequence is 16 residues long. V lost 0 bases and J lost 6; bases outside the gene matches: 8. CDR3 sequence (DNA): TGTGCCAGCAGCTTAGCGATGGGGCAGGGGGAAAACACCATATATTTT. It yields the protein CASSLAMGQGENTIYF.

This clonotype came up many times. CDR3 DNA sequence: TGTGCCAGCAGTTCTCTGGGACGACACTATGGCTACACCTTC. This encodes CASSSLGRHYGYTF. This chain connects TRBV28 to TRBJ1-2, with D possibly TRBD1 on 5 matching bases. Between the trimmed V and J ends, which lost 4 bases and 3 bases, there was a span of 12 bases. The germline CDR1 and CDR2 sequences are MDHEN and SYDVKM. The CDR3 is 14 amino acids.

This sequence joins TRBV5-1 and TRBJ2-7, with D uncertain. Trimming stripped 2 bases from V and 2 bases from J, with 14 bases between. Looked up from germline, CDR1 is SGHRS and CDR2 is YFSETQ. The CDR3 sequence is 15 residues long. CDR3 loop: CASSLLSSLTYEQYF. As DNA, the CDR3 is TGCGCCAGCAGCTTATTGTCTTCTTTAACCTACGAGCAGTACTTC.

A note on this clonotype: A junction end diverges from the germline sequence, so it may reflect a read error. The V and J genes are TRBV7-2 and TRBJ1-5, with D uncertain. This CDR3 has 12 amino acids. Germline V lookup: CDR1 SGHTA, CDR2 FQGNSA. The CDR3 bases are TGTGCCAGCAGCGTCACCTATCAGCCTCAGCATTTT. This translates into CASSVTYQPQHF.

The rearrangement uses TRBV6-1 and TRBJ2-7; maybe TRBD1 (6 bases). Germline-derived CDR1 and CDR2 are MNHNS and SASEGT. V was cut by 6 bases and J by 6 bases, with 21 bases left in between. This CDR3 region has 15 residues. This CDR3 is CASSSDRFELGEQYF. In nucleotides, the CDR3 is TGTGCCAGCAGCTCAGACAGGTTTGAACTGGGCGAGCAGTACTTC.

This clonotype occurred many times. V usage is TRBV7-9 and J usage is TRBJ1-1; 7 nucleotides align to TRBD1. Unmatched junction bases numbered 2, after V lost 4 bases and J lost 6 bases. This CDR3 contains 12 residues. Per germline, CDR1 SEHNR and CDR2 FQNEAQ (reference sequence). Written as DNA, the CDR3 is TGTGCCAGCAGCTCGACAGGGCCTGAAGCTTTCTTT. Its protein product is CASSSTGPEAFF.

This clonotype was counted ten times or more. V is TRBV6-1 and J is TRBJ2-2, with 7 nucleotides matching TRBD2. The CDR3 runs 13 residues. Per germline, CDR1 MNHNS and CDR2 SASEGT. The junction had 11 bases not matched to a gene; V was cut back by 6 bases and J by 13 bases. The CDR3 reads CASSGSGGGALFF. The CDR3 DNA reads as TGTGCCAGCAGCGGTTCGGGCGGGGGAGCGCTGTTTTTT.

This clonotype came up many times. The chain employs TRBV30 and TRBJ1-2; perhaps TRBD1 as D (5 bases). The V gene's germline CDR1 is GTSNPN and CDR2 SVGIG (reference sequence). Trimming took 6 bases from V and 8 from J, leaving 19 bases between them. The CDR3 is made up of 13 amino acids. In nucleotides, the CDR3 is TGTGCCTGCGCGGGACTAAGGGTTGGCGGCTACACCTTC. As protein: CACAGLRVGGYTF.

Ten or more counts support this clonotype. The chain carries TRBV29-1 and TRBJ2-5; the match to TRBD2 covers 7 bases. CDR1 SQVTM and CDR2 ANQGSEA come from the germline V gene. V was pared by 5 bases and J by 4 bases, with 7 bases of the junction left unmatched. This CDR3 has 13 amino acids. The DNA for the CDR3 is TGCAGCGTTAGTAGAGCGGGACGAGAGACCCAGTACTTC. Translation gives CSVSRAGRETQYF.

This clonotype was observed once. The V gene is TRBV15, the J gene TRBJ1-5; no firm D call. The V and J ends lost 3 bases and 1 base respectively, with 4 bases between them. The CDR3 sequence is 13 residues long. CDR1 and CDR2 from the germline V gene are LNHNV and YYDKDF (reference sequence). The CDR3 bases are TGTGCCACCAGCAGGGGAAGCAATCAGCCCCAGCATTTT. It codes for CATSRGSNQPQHF.

The table lists this clonotype with a few counts. In nucleotides, the CDR3 is TGTGCCAGCAGCCCTCTAGGAGCGGCAGACCCCTACGAGCAGTACTTC. The encoded protein is CASSPLGAADPYEQYF. This chain connects TRBV7-8 to TRBJ2-7; D might be TRBD2 (5 bases). The germline CDR1 and CDR2 sequences are SGHVS and FQNEAQ. Trimming cost V 5 bases and J 2 bases, with 19 bases left between them. This CDR3 has 16 amino acids.

This clonotype was recorded at least ten times. The J gene is TRBJ2-7, the V gene TRBV27; possible D gene TRBD2, 6 bases. The V end lost 1 base, the J end lost 6 bases, and 10 bases lay between the germline ends. CDR3 length: 13 amino acids. Germline CDR1 MNHEY, CDR2 SMNVEV (reference sequence). DNA of the CDR3: TGTGCCAGCAGTTTATTGGGGGGAGGCGAGCAGTACTTC. It codes for CASSLLGGGEQYF.

The CDR3: CASSQGQGVHEQYF. CDR3 sequence (DNA): TGTGCCAGCAGCCAGGGACAGGGGGTCCACGAGCAGTACTTC. The genes are TRBV6-1 and TRBJ2-7; 11 positions agree with TRBD1. This CDR3 contains 14 residues. The junction had 6 bases not matched to a gene; V was cut back by 6 bases and J by 5 bases. Looked up from germline, CDR1 is MNHNS and CDR2 is SASEGT.

This clonotype was found a few times. The V call is TRBV12-3 or TRBV12-4, the J call TRBJ1-3; tentative D call: TRBD1 (5 bases). The germline V and J ends were trimmed by 7 bases and 4 bases, with 14 bases remaining between them. The CDR3 has 14 amino acids. The CDR3 is CASMRGDYGNTIYF. DNA of the CDR3: TGTGCCAGCATGCGAGGGGACTACGGAAACACCATATATTTT.

Points on this clonotype: A much larger clone is a single base away; this may be a read error. This CDR3 is CVSGDLYEQYF. CDR3 DNA: TGTGTCAGCGGCGACCTATACGAGCAGTACTTC. V usage is TRBV6-2 or TRBV6-3 and J usage is TRBJ2-7, with D possibly TRBD2 on 5 matching bases. Germline CDR1 MNHEY, CDR2 SVGEGT. The CDR3 is made up of 11 amino acids.

This clonotype occurred many times. This chain uses TRBV5-1 with TRBJ1-2; D may be TRBD1 (5 bases). Looked up from germline, CDR1 is SGHRS and CDR2 is YFSETQ. V lost 0 bases to trimming and J lost 4 bases, with 13 bases between them. The CDR3 is made up of 15 amino acids. The CDR3 region is CASSLDPGASYGYTF. The CDR3 nucleotides are TGCGCCAGCAGCTTGGATCCCGGGGCCTCCTATGGCTACACCTTC.

This clonotype was detected many times. The genes are TRBV7-9 and TRBJ2-7, with D perhaps matching TRBD1 (5 bases). Per the germline V gene, CDR1 is SEHNR and CDR2 is FQNEAQ (reference sequence). The CDR3 spans 14 residues. The V and J ends lost 2 bases and 4 bases respectively, with 12 bases between them. CDR3 DNA: TGTGCCAGCAGCTTAAGTGCCAAGGGGTACGAGCAGTACTTC. It encodes CASSLSAKGYEQYF.

This clonotype was recorded at least ten times. The chain uses TRBV19 and TRBJ1-5; D not certain. Trimming shortened V by 6 bases and J by 3 bases, and 15 bases separated the two germline ends. CDR3 length equals 15 residues. Germline V gene sequence: CDR1 LNHDA, CDR2 SQIVND (reference sequence). CDR3 nucleotides: TGTGCCAGTAGCGGTAGACTCTCGGACAATCAGCCCCAGCATTTT. This gives the protein CASSGRLSDNQPQHF.

The sample holds many counts of this clonotype. This chain joins TRBV7-8 and TRBJ1-1, with 7 bases matching TRBD1. Germline V gene sequence: CDR1 SGHVS, CDR2 FQNEAQ. The ends lost 2 bases at V and 11 bases at J; junction bases unmatched: 5. CDR3 length: 12 residues. DNA for the CDR3: TGTGCCAGCAGCTTATTGACAGGGAGGGCTTTCTTT. Protein sequence: CASSLLTGRAFF.

With regard to this clonotype: A much larger clone is a single base away; this may be a read error. The rearrangement uses TRBV6-5 and TRBJ2-5; a possible D gene is TRBD1 (6 bases). The V end was cut by 4 bases, the J end by 8 bases, with 17 bases between. CDR3 length: 14 residues. The germline CDR1 and CDR2 sequences are MNHEY and SVGAGI. The CDR3 here is CASSSNRVGDTQYF. In nucleotides, the CDR3 is TGTGCCAGCAGTTCCAACAGGGTGGGAGATACCCAGTACTTC.